The 13 T cell receptor beta chains below come from one sample, sequenced in a study of blood T cells in healthy people across ages. For the second PCR, which ran for 7 to 11 cycles, a sample-barcoded 5' primer and a J-beta primer mix were used. Each CDR3 protein gets one entry after TCRdb re-called the 5' RACE reads with MiXCR. The sample holds over a million distinct CDR3 sequences, approximately 43% seen once. Sample: blood. These receptors came from a young woman in good health.

The rearrangement uses TRBV12-3 or TRBV12-4 and TRBJ2-1; 10 nucleotides match TRBD2. The end of the DNA aligns better with TRBJ2-7, so the J call may be wrong. The CDR3 covers 14 residues. The CDR3 coding sequence is TGTGCCAGCGAAGCGGGAGGGTTCTACAATGAGCAGTACTTC. It encodes CASEAGGFYNEQYF.

On this clonotype: At one end the junction does not follow the germline gene, possibly because of a read error. The V and J genes are TRBV24-1 and TRBJ2-1; 8 nucleotides agree with TRBD2. CDR3 length equals 17 residues. Germline lookup yields CDR1 KGHDR and CDR2 SFDVKD. The CDR3 loop is CATSDLFSAGGYKEQFF. The CDR3 bases are TGCGCCACCAGTGATTTGTTTTCGGCGGGGGGCTACAAGGAGCAGTTCTTC.

V gene TRBV5-6 combines with J gene TRBJ1-5; D gene ambiguous. The V end lost 0 bases, the J end lost 9 bases, and 16 bases lay between the germline ends. CDR3 length: 15 residues. In germline, CDR1 is SGHDT, CDR2 YYEEEE. This CDR3 reads CASSLGQQAVGPQHF. The CDR3 nucleotides are TGTGCCAGCAGCTTGGGGCAGCAGGCAGTAGGGCCCCAGCATTTT.

This clonotype appeared many times. The chain is built from TRBV27 and TRBJ2-7; unclear D gene. The germline V gene has CDR1 MNHEY and CDR2 SMNVEV (reference sequence). The CDR3 contains 13 residues. Trimming removed 0 bases from V and 4 bases from J, with 7 bases in between. In DNA form, the CDR3 reads TGTGCCAGCAGTTTATCCGCTCTATACGAGCAGTACTTC. Its translation is CASSLSALYEQYF.

V and J are TRBV6-5 and TRBJ2-3; tentatively, D is TRBD1 or TRBD2 (6 bases each). Trimming took off 6 bases at V and 3 bases at J, with 16 bases between the two ends. Germline values: CDR1 MNHEY, CDR2 SVGAGI. The CDR3 runs 15 residues. CDR3 amino acids: CASSPGGGKTDTQYF. In DNA form, the CDR3 reads TGTGCCAGCAGCCCCGGGGGCGGGAAGACAGATACGCAGTATTTT.

J is TRBJ2-5 and V is TRBV20-1; tentatively, D is TRBD2 (6 bases). The V gene lost 6 bases and the J gene lost 11 bases, with 13 bases spanning the gap. The CDR3 loop spans 10 amino acids. Germline CDR1 reads DFQATT; CDR2 reads SNEGSKA (reference sequence). The CDR3 DNA sequence: TGCAGTGCGGGGACGGGAGAGCAGTACTTC. Translated: CSAGTGEQYF.

This CDR3 reads CASSLSGTGVSPLHF. The CDR3 nucleotides are TGTGCCAGCAGTTTATCAGGGACAGGGGTTTCACCCCTCCACTTT. The chain uses TRBV28 and TRBJ1-6, with 10 positions matching TRBD1. This CDR3 has 15 residues. Per the germline V gene, CDR1 is MDHEN and CDR2 is SYDVKM. V was clipped by 1 base and J by 9 bases; unmatched bases: 3.

This chain connects TRBV15 to TRBJ2-7; 9 bases are a match to TRBD1. The CDR3 has 18 amino acids. J gave up 3 bases and V 4 bases, and 16 bases lay outside the gene matches. CDR1 and CDR2 from the germline V gene are LNHNV and YYDKDF (reference sequence). CDR3 nucleotide sequence: TGTGCCACCAGCATTCTCCCGGGACAGGGAAGGGCCTTCTACGAGCAGTACTTC. Its protein is CATSILPGQGRAFYEQYF.

The chain uses TRBV27 and TRBJ2-1; D possibly corresponds to TRBD2 (6 bases). Trimming removed 4 bases from V and 5 bases from J, with 18 bases in between. The germline V gene has CDR1 MNHEY and CDR2 SMNVEV (reference sequence). CDR3 length equals 16 residues. The CDR3 DNA follows: TGTGCCAGCAGTTCTACCGCCCAGCGGGTAGACAATGAGCAGTTCTTC. Amino acid sequence: CASSSTAQRVDNEQFF.

This clonotype was observed a few times. The CDR3 DNA sequence: TGCAGCGTTGAACGTCGCGTGACAGGAGGGGAGCTGTTTTTT. It translates to CSVERRVTGGELFF. The chain employs TRBV29-1 and TRBJ2-2; maybe TRBD1 (6 bases). The CDR3 sequence is 14 residues long. The germline V gene encodes CDR1 SQVTM and CDR2 ANQGSEA. V dropped 2 bases and J dropped 8 bases, with 15 bases sitting between them.

This clonotype was detected only a few times. The rearrangement uses TRBV6-1 and TRBJ2-7; the D is unclear. CDR1 and CDR2 from the germline V gene are MNHNS and SASEGT. CDR3 length: 14 residues. V lost 6 bases, J lost 4 bases, and 16 bases lay in between. The CDR3 DNA is TGTGCCAGCAGCGTAGGGCAGAAAACATACGAGCAGTACTTC. Amino acids: CASSVGQKTYEQYF.

In its sample, this clonotype was seen a few times. The CDR3 region is CASSPGLVSEQYF. The DNA for the CDR3 is TGTGCCAGCAGCCCTGGACTAGTAAGCGAGCAGTACTTC. The chain employs TRBV7-2 and TRBJ2-7; 7 bases align to TRBD2. The CDR3 is 13 amino acids. The junction had 7 bases not matched to a gene; V was cut back by 5 bases and J by 6 bases. Germline V gene data show CDR1 as SGHTA and CDR2 as FQGNSA.

The gene calls are TRBV7-9 and TRBJ1-1, with 9 bases that match TRBD1. The CDR3 is 15 residues long. V dropped 1 base and J dropped 4; count of bases not matched to a gene: 4. Germline assignment: CDR1 SEHNR and CDR2 FQNEAQ (reference sequence). As DNA, the CDR3 is TGTGCCAGCAGCTTAGTTGGGACAGGGATCACTGAAGCTTTCTTT. Protein: CASSLVGTGITEAFF.